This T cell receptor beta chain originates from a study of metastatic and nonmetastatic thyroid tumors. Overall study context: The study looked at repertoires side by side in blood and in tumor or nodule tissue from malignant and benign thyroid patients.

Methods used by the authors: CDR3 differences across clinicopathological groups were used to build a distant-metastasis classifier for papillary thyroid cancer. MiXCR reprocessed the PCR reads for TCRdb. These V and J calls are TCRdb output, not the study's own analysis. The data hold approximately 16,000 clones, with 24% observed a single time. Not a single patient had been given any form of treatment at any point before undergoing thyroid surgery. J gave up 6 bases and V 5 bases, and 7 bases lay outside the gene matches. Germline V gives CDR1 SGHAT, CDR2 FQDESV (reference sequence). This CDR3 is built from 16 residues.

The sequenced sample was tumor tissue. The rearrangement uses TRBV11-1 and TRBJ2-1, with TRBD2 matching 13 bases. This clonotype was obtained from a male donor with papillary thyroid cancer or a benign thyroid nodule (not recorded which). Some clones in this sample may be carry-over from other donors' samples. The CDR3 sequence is CASSHRTSGSLNEQFF. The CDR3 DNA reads TGTGCCAGCAGCCACCGGACTAGCGGGAGTCTCAATGAGCAGTTCTTC.